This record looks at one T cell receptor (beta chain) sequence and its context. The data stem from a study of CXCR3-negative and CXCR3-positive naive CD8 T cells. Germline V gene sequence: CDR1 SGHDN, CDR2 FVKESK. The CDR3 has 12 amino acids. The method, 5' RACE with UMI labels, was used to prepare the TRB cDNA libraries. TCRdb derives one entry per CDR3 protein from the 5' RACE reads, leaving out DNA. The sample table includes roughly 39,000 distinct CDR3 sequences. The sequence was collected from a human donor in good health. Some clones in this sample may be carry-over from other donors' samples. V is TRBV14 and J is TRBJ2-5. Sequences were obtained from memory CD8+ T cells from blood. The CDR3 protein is CASSQDPWVQYF. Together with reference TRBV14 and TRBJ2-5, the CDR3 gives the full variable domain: EAGVTQFPSHSVIEKGQTVTLRCDPISGHDNLYWYRRVMGKEIKFLLHFVKESKQDESGMPNNRFLAERTGGTYSTLKVQPAELEDSGVYFCASSQDPWVQYFGPGTRLLVL.